The 27 T cell receptor beta chains below were found in one sample sequenced in a study of T cell clonality in common variable immunodeficiency. Sequencing was performed with immunoSEQ multiplex PCR; in TCRdb, only in-frame clones are kept and a portion is missing. This repertoire holds approximately 44,000 clones, and none appear only once. Input material: peripheral blood mononuclear cells. The receptors derive from a person between 18 and 69 years old in good health.

This clone has at least ten counts. The read is 3 residues too short to cover the CDR3 end, so that end is filled in from the germline J gene. The V call is TRBV10-3, the J call TRBJ1-1, with TRBD1 matching over 7 bases. J gave up 2 bases and V 6 bases, and 3 bases lay outside the gene matches. This CDR3 is 13 amino acids long. CDR1 ENHRY and CDR2 SYGVKD come from the germline V gene. CDR3 DNA, as far as it was read: TGTGCCATCAGAGGGACAGTTAACACTGAA. Its protein is CAIRGTVNTE. The full CDR3 reads CAIRGTVNTEAFF.

This clone was counted many times. The CDR3 end is not reached by the read, which stops 3 residues before it; the germline J gene fills it in. V usage is TRBV20-1 and J usage is TRBJ2-7; 7 nucleotides line up with TRBD1. CDR3 length: 14 amino acids. CDR1 and CDR2 (germline): DFQATT, SNEGSKA (reference sequence). V was pared by 0 bases and J by 2 bases, with 4 bases of the junction left unmatched. The CDR3: CSARDVQGAYEQYF. The DNA read from the CDR3 is TGCAGTGCTAGAGATGTTCAGGGGGCCTACGAG.

This clone was found many times. The read falls 3 residues short of the CDR3 end, and the missing part is taken from the germline J gene. The rearrangement uses TRBV30 and TRBJ1-5; possibly TRBD1 for D (6 bases). Germline V gives CDR1 GTSNPN, CDR2 SVGIG (reference sequence). V dropped 2 bases and J dropped 8 bases, with 13 bases sitting between them. The CDR3 runs to 13 residues. The CDR3 sequence is CAWSFGGAEPQHF. CDR3 DNA (partial): TGTGCCTGGAGTTTTGGGGGCGCGGAGCCC.

This clone has at least ten counts. The CDR3 is cut off 3 residues early in the read; its end comes from the germline J gene. The J gene is TRBJ1-6, the V gene TRBV7-3; perhaps TRBD1 as D (6 bases). Germline CDR1 and CDR2: SGHTA and FQGTGA. V was pared by 6 bases and J by 7 bases, with 10 bases between. The CDR3 is 13 amino acids. Here the CDR3 reads CASSPDRNSPLHF. Incomplete CDR3 DNA: TGTGCCAGCAGTCCGGACAGAAATTCACCC.

In its sample, this clone was seen many times. With the read ending 3 residues before the CDR3 end, the germline J gene is used to fill in that end. The gene calls are TRBV30 and TRBJ2-6, with 9 bases lining up with TRBD1. CDR3 length equals 21 residues. Trimming cost V 2 bases and J 0 bases; bases outside gene matches: 17. Per the germline V gene, CDR1 is GTSNPN and CDR2 is SVGIG (reference sequence). This chain's CDR3 is CAWSPYKFAGTGSSGANVLTF. The DNA read from the CDR3 is TGTGCCTGGAGTCCCTACAAATTCGCCGGGACAGGGTCCTCTGGGGCCAACGTC.

This clone has more than one count but fewer than ten. A far larger clone is only one base removed, so a read error is likely. The CDR3 end falls 3 residues outside the read, so it is completed with the germline J gene. Other nucleotide sequences from this sample produce the same CDR3. This chain uses TRBV6-1 with TRBJ1-1; D is undetermined. Germline CDR1 is MNHNS and CDR2 is SASEGT. The germline V and J ends were trimmed by 4 bases and 2 bases, with 11 bases remaining between them. The CDR3 consists of 14 residues. This CDR3 is CASSGTAGNTEAFF. CDR3 DNA (partial): TGTGCCAGCAGTGGGACGGCGGGCAACACTGAA.

Ten or more counts support this clone. The read is 3 residues too short to cover the CDR3 end, so that end is filled in from the germline J gene. This chain links TRBV5-1 with TRBJ2-1; tentatively, D is TRBD1 (5 bases). CDR1 SGHRS and CDR2 YFSETQ come from the germline V gene. The CDR3 has 15 residues. V was cut by 4 bases and J by 0 bases, with 11 bases left in between. CDR3 protein: CASSRTGSSYNEQFF. The sequenced part of the CDR3 DNA is TGCGCCAGCAGCCGTACAGGCAGCTCCTACAATGAG.

In its sample, this clone was seen many times. The read terminates 3 residues ahead of where the CDR3 ends, so the germline J gene completes it. The chain joins TRBV12-3 or TRBV12-4 to TRBJ2-1; 9 bases align to TRBD2. Germline trimming cut 7 bases from V and 5 bases from J; bases unmatched to any gene: 6. This CDR3 is 14 amino acids long. Incomplete CDR3 DNA: TGTGCCAGCACCGGGACTAGCCTAGACAATGAG. Translation: CASTGTSLDNE. The whole CDR3 reads CASTGTSLDNEQFF.

This clone occurred many times. The read terminates 3 residues before the CDR3 end, so the remaining end is supplied by the germline J gene. The chain recombines TRBV5-1 with TRBJ2-5; TRBD2 aligns across 14 bases. Germline trimming cut 4 bases from V and 4 bases from J; bases unmatched to any gene: 3. The CDR3 contains 15 residues. Germline CDR1 reads SGHRS; CDR2 reads YFSETQ. CDR3 in amino acids: CASSAGTSGRETQYF. The CDR3 bases that were read are TGCGCCAGCAGCGCTGGGACTAGCGGGAGAGAGACC. Full variable domain (remainder filled in from reference TRBV5-1 and TRBJ2-5): KAGVTQTPRYLIKTRGQQVTLSCSPISGHRSVSWYQQTPGQGLQFLFEYFSETQRNKGNFPGRFSGRQFSNSRSEMNVSTLELGDSALYLCASSAGTSGRETQYFGPGTRLLVL.

This clone was seen many times. The read terminates 3 residues before the CDR3 end, so the remaining end is supplied by the germline J gene. This sequence joins TRBV20-1 and TRBJ1-2, with a weak D call TRBD1 (5 bases). Trimming took 0 bases from V and 7 from J, leaving 12 bases between them. This CDR3 has 13 residues. Germline V lookup: CDR1 DFQATT, CDR2 SNEGSKA (reference sequence). Incomplete CDR3 DNA: TGCAGTGCTAGAGATGGCGGGGCGGGTGGC. Encoded protein: CSARDGGAGG. The CDR3 reads in full as CSARDGGAGGYTF.

This clone was seen many times. The CDR3 end falls 3 residues outside the read, so it is completed with the germline J gene. The chain carries TRBV7-3 and TRBJ2-2; the D gene is possibly TRBD1 (6 bases). V was pared by 5 bases and J by 8 bases, with 15 bases between. The CDR3 is 14 amino acids. The germline V gene encodes CDR1 SGHTA and CDR2 FQGTGA. Here the CDR3 reads CASSSAGVPGELFF. The CDR3 DNA, read in part, is TGTGCCAGCAGCAGTGCAGGGGTACCTGGGGAG.

This clone was counted many times. Read coverage stops 3 residues before the CDR3 terminus; the germline J gene supplies the remainder. The V gene is TRBV5-1, the J gene TRBJ2-5; 9 bases line up with TRBD2. V lost 4 bases, J lost 4 bases, and 8 bases stayed unmatched. The CDR3 contains 15 residues. In germline, CDR1 is SGHRS, CDR2 YFSETQ. CDR3 region: CASSIGLTSGETQYF. CDR3 DNA, as far as it was read: TGCGCCAGCAGCATTGGGTTGACTAGCGGAGAGACC.

The table lists this clone with many counts. The missing CDR3 end, 3 residues past where the read stops, is filled in from the germline J gene. J is TRBJ1-1 and V is TRBV7-8; 7 bases fit TRBD1. This CDR3 region has 16 residues. Trimming removed 1 base from V and 2 bases from J; junction bases left unmatched: 7. CDR1 and CDR2 (germline): SGHVS, FQNEAQ. CDR3 sequence: CASSLGVTGLNTEAFF. The CDR3 DNA, read in part, is TGTGCCAGCAGCTTAGGGGTGACAGGGCTAAACACTGAA.

This clone was seen ten or more times. The observed sequence ends 3 residues before the CDR3 terminus, with the missing tail filled in from the germline J gene. V gene TRBV5-1 combines with J gene TRBJ1-2, with D possibly TRBD1 on 6 matching bases. The CDR3 runs 17 residues. Trimming removed 4 bases from V and 2 bases from J, with 21 bases in between. Germline CDR1 and CDR2: SGHRS and YFSETQ. The covered CDR3 bases are TGCGCCAGCAGCCTGGGTGGTACGGGGGGCGCAAACTATGGC. It yields the protein CASSLGGTGGANYG. The CDR3 as a whole reads CASSLGGTGGANYGYTF.

This clone was detected ten times or more. The read comes to an end 3 residues before the CDR3 does, leaving the germline J gene to fill in the end. The genes are TRBV14 and TRBJ1-2; the D is unclear. The germline V gene encodes CDR1 SGHDN and CDR2 FVKESK. The CDR3 has 17 residues. V was cut by 0 bases and J by 4 bases, with 18 bases left in between. The sequenced part of the CDR3 DNA is TGTGCCAGCAGCCAAGAATCCCAGGTGCGTTTAGGCTATGGC. Translated: CASSQESQVRLGYG. In full, the CDR3 is CASSQESQVRLGYGYTF.

This clone came up many times. The sequence runs out 3 residues before the end of the CDR3; the remainder is reconstructed from the germline J gene. The rearrangement uses TRBV30 and TRBJ2-5; D ambiguous. The CDR3 contains 14 residues. V lost 3 bases and J lost 1, with 12 bases in between. Germline CDR1 reads GTSNPN; CDR2 reads SVGIG (reference sequence). The covered CDR3 bases are TGTGCCTGGAGGCGCCGAACCGGCCAAGAGACC. The encoded protein is CAWRRRTGQET. The complete CDR3 sequence is CAWRRRTGQETQYF.

The table lists this clone with many counts. The CDR3 goes on 3 residues after the read ends, and that part is filled in from the germline J gene. V is TRBV20-1 and J is TRBJ2-1; 7 bases are shared with TRBD2. The CDR3 is 15 amino acids. CDR1 DFQATT and CDR2 SNEGSKA come from the germline V gene (reference sequence). The V and J ends lost 6 bases and 1 base, in that order; junction bases with no gene match: 9. CDR3 region: CSAPSGDGSYNEQFF. The DNA read from the CDR3 is TGCAGTGCCCCGAGCGGGGATGGGTCCTACAATGAG.

This clone has at least ten counts. From the germline J gene comes the end of the CDR3, since the read stops 3 residues before it. The chain joins TRBV4-2 to TRBJ2-7, with a weak D call TRBD1 (6 bases). This CDR3 is 17 amino acids long. V lost 4 bases, J lost 0 bases, and 19 bases lay in between. Germline V lookup: CDR1 LGHNA, CDR2 YNFKEQ. The sequenced part of the CDR3 DNA is TGTGCCAGCAGCCTAAAGCGGACAGATGTCTTCTCCTACGAG. It codes for CASSLKRTDVFSYE. The whole CDR3 is CASSLKRTDVFSYEQYF.

This clone was counted many times. The read halts 3 residues ahead of the CDR3 end, with the missing end drawn from the germline J gene. The chain is built from TRBV20-1 and TRBJ1-2; no firm D call. This CDR3 has 12 amino acids. V lost 4 bases and J 3 bases, leaving 9 bases between the germline ends. The germline gives CDR1 DFQATT, CDR2 SNEGSKA (reference sequence). The covered CDR3 bases are TGCAGTGCTACCGGGTCCGACTATGGC. It encodes CSATGSDYG. The CDR3 in its entirety is CSATGSDYGYTF.

At least ten counts were recorded for this clone. CDR3 bases read: TGTGCCAGCACGATTGGGGGCAGCTCCTACGAG. Its protein is CASTIGGSSYE. The full CDR3 protein is CASTIGGSSYEQYF. V and J are TRBV7-2 and TRBJ2-7, with D tentatively TRBD1 (6 bases). Sequencing ends 3 residues short of the CDR3 end; the germline J gene provides the rest. Germline CDR1 reads SGHTA; CDR2 reads FQGNSA. The CDR3 consists of 14 residues. The V gene lost 7 bases and the J gene lost 0 bases, with 13 bases spanning the gap.

This clone was counted ten times or more. The CDR3 extends 3 residues past the end of the read, so its final part is completed from the germline J gene. This chain uses TRBV14 with TRBJ2-5; TRBD1 agrees at 7 bases. Germline V gene sequence: CDR1 SGHDN, CDR2 FVKESK. The CDR3 has 12 residues. The CDR3 DNA, read in part, is TGTGCCAGCAGCCCTGCAGGGGGTACC. Protein product: CASSPAGGT. The full CDR3 protein is CASSPAGGTQYF. Based on the CDR3 plus reference TRBV14 and TRBJ2-5, the full variable domain is EAGVTQFPSHSVIEKGQTVTLRCDPISGHDNLYWYRRVMGKEIKFLLHFVKESKQDESGMPNNRFLAERTGGTYSTLKVQPAELEDSGVYFCASSPAGGTQYFGPGTRLLVL.

This clone was counted at least ten times. The CDR3 end falls 3 residues outside the read, so it is completed with the germline J gene. The chain is built from TRBV28 and TRBJ1-2, with TRBD1 as a possible D gene (6 bases). In germline, CDR1 is MDHEN, CDR2 SYDVKM. This CDR3 has 14 amino acids. The CDR3 bases that were read are TGTGCCAGCAGGACAAACAGGGAAGTAGAAGGC. Residues: CASRTNREVEG. The whole CDR3 sequence reads CASRTNREVEGYTF.

This clone showed up many times. The observed sequence ends 3 residues before the CDR3 terminus, with the missing tail filled in from the germline J gene. The chain carries TRBV10-3 and TRBJ2-3, with a weak D call TRBD1 (6 bases). Deletions cut 9 bases from V and 4 bases from J, with 14 bases between. CDR1 is ENHRY, CDR2 SYGVKD, per germline. The CDR3 extends over 13 amino acids. CDR3 protein: CAIADRTADTQYF. The part of the CDR3 DNA that was read is TGTGCCATTGCGGACAGAACCGCAGATACG.

This clone was found a few times. CDR3 bases read: TGTGCCGGCCTCCCAGGC. Protein sequence: CAGLPG. The CDR3, in full, reads CAGLPGYTF. The chain uses TRBV2 and TRBJ1-2; D gene ambiguous. Read coverage stops 3 residues before the CDR3 terminus; the germline J gene supplies the remainder. Germline V lookup: CDR1 SNHLY, CDR2 FYNNEI. The CDR3 has 9 residues.

This clone has at least ten counts. The read stops 3 residues short of the end of the CDR3; the missing end is completed from the germline J gene. The chain has TRBV20-1 and TRBJ1-1, with D possibly matching TRBD1 (6 bases). CDR1 DFQATT and CDR2 SNEGSKA come from the germline V gene (reference sequence). The CDR3 runs to 15 residues. V lost 6 bases to trimming and J lost 0 bases, with 17 bases between them. The CDR3 is CSALDPGQLNTEAFF. The covered CDR3 bases are TGCAGTGCCCTCGATCCGGGACAATTGAACACTGAA.

This clone was counted ten times or more. The read halts 3 residues ahead of the CDR3 end, with the missing end drawn from the germline J gene. The V and J genes are TRBV9 and TRBJ2-7; D call uncertain. Germline assignment: CDR1 SGDLS and CDR2 YYNGEE. Trimming stripped 3 bases from V and 5 bases from J, with 9 bases between. This CDR3 is built from 12 residues. The CDR3 DNA, read in part, is TGTGCCAGCAGCGGGGCCGAGAACGAG. It codes for CASSGAENE. The CDR3 reads in full as CASSGAENEQYF.

This clone was picked up many times. The CDR3 is cut off 3 residues early in the read; its end comes from the germline J gene. The chain combines TRBV5-4 with TRBJ1-2; weak D call: TRBD1 (5 bases). V was clipped by 2 bases and J by 2 bases, with 13 bases between them. Germline V CDR1 and CDR2: SGHNT, YYREEE (reference sequence). CDR3 size: 15 residues. The DNA read from the CDR3 is TGTGCCAGCAGCTTAGGAGGGGTGGGGAACTATGGC. Translated, it gives CASSLGGVGNYG. In full, the CDR3 reads CASSLGGVGNYGYTF.